The rows below give T cell receptor beta chains drawn from one sample of a study of T cell responses to AZD1222 COVID-19 vaccine. The method was immunoSEQ multiplex PCR; TCRdb's version includes in-frame clones alone and lacks a portion of them. The table shows some 190,000 clones, with approximately 93% occurring only once. The input for sequencing was peripheral blood, taken 28 days after the second AZD1222 dose. All receptors derive from an adult who received the AZD1222 COVID-19 vaccine. CDR3s include the opening cysteine and the closing phenylalanine or tryptophan.

CDR3aa: CASSPPGTGRYGYTF
j_gene: TRBJ1-2
v_gene: TRBV14
len: 15

CDR3aa: CASSLAGYTEAFF
j_gene: TRBJ1-1
v_gene: TRBV7-2
len: 13

CDR3aa: CATRGRPSNTEAFF
j_gene: TRBJ1-1
v_gene: TRBV30
len: 14

CDR3aa: CASSKQGASYEQYF
j_gene: TRBJ2-7
v_gene: TRBV19
len: 14

CDR3aa: CASSITQNYGYTF
j_gene: TRBJ1-2
v_gene: TRBV19
len: 13

CDR3aa: CASSHTNSENTEAFF
j_gene: TRBJ1-1
v_gene: TRBV3-1/TRBV3-2
len: 15

CDR3aa: CASSPDRISGNTIYF
j_gene: TRBJ1-3
v_gene: TRBV7-9
len: 15

CDR3aa: CASSLSGAPRTSGSLYEQYF
j_gene: TRBJ2-7
v_gene: TRBV7-8
len: 20

CDR3aa: CASQRASGVGEQYF
j_gene: TRBJ2-7
v_gene: TRBV6-5
len: 14

CDR3aa: CASSFWDHDGYTF
j_gene: TRBJ1-2
v_gene: TRBV7-9
len: 13